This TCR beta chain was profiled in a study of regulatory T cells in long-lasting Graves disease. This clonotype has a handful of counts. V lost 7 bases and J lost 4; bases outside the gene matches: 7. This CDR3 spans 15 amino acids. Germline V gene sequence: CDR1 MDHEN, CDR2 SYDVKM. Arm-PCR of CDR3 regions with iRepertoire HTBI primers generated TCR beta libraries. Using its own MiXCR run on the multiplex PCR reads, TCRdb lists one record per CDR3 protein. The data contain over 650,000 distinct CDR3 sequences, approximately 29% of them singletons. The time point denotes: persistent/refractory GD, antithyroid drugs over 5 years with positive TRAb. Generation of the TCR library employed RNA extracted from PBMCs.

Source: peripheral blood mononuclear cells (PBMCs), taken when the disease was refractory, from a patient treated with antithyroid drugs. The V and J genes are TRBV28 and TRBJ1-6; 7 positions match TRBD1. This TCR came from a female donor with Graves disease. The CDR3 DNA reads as TGTGCCAGCAAACGGACAGGCCGGTATAATTCACCCCTCCACTTT. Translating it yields CASKRTGRYNSPLHF.